This T cell receptor (beta chain) was captured by sequencing in a study of T cells in Graves' hyperthyroidism and ophthalmopathy. The V gene end was trimmed by 3 bases and the J gene end by 4 bases; junction bases not matched to a gene: 5. This CDR3 has 13 amino acids. The V gene's germline CDR1 is DFQATT and CDR2 SNEGSKA (reference sequence). The source of the PBMCs was around 10 ml of fresh peripheral blood. Researchers amplified the TCR beta CDR3 regions from RNA transcripts. During a first-round RT-PCR of the TCR CDR3, the HTBI primer set was used. TCRdb reanalysed the multiplex PCR reads using MiXCR and keeps one entry per CDR3 protein. Counted here are 450,000 to 500,000 distinct CDR3 sequences, approximately 23% occurring once; the ten biggest clones make up approximately 49%. Study observations and caveats: A model using 13 V-J features told ophthalmopathy apart from stable hyperthyroidism.

With respect to this clonotype: What it binds is unknown.

The chain has TRBV20-1 and TRBJ2-5; 7 positions agree with TRBD1. Sequencing was performed on blood. This TCR was recovered from a woman aged 70 to 79 with Graves' ophthalmopathy. In DNA, the CDR3 is TGCAGTGCTAGCATGACAGGGACAGAGACCCAGTACTTC. Its translation: CSASMTGTETQYF.